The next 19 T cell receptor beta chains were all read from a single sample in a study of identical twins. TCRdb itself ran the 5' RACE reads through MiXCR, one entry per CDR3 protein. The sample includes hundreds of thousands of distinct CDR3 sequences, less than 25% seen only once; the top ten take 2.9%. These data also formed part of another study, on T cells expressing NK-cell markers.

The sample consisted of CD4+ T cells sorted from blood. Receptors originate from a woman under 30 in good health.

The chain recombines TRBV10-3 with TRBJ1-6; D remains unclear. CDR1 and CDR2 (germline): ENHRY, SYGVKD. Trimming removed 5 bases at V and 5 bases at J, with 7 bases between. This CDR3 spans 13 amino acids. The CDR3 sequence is CAISQEDNSPLHF. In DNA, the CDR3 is TGTGCCATCAGTCAGGAGGATAATTCACCCCTCCACTTT.

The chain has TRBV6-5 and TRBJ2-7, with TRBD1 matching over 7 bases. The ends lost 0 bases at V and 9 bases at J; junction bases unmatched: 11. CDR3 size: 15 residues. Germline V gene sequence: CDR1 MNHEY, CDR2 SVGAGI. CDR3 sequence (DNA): TGTGCCAGCAGTTACTCGAGGGACAGCCTACGAGGGCAGTACTTC. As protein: CASSYSRDSLRGQYF.

CDR3 region: CSARQGIGIETQYF. The CDR3 coding sequence is TGCAGTGCTAGGCAAGGGATCGGTATTGAGACCCAGTACTTC. The V call is TRBV20-1, the J call TRBJ2-5; no clear D. Germline V CDR1 and CDR2: DFQATT, SNEGSKA (reference sequence). V lost 3 bases and J lost 5, with 16 bases in between. The CDR3 spans 14 residues.

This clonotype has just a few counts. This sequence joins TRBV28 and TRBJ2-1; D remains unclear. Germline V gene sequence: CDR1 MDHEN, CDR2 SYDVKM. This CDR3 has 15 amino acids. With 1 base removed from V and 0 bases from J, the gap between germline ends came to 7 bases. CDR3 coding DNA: TGTGCCAGCAGTTTATCCGGGTTCTCCTACAATGAGCAGTTCTTC. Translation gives CASSLSGFSYNEQFF.

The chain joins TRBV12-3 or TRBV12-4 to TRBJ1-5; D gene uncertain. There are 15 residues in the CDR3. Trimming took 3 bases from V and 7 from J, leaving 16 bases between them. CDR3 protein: CASSFFPNRGQPQHF. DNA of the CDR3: TGTGCCAGCAGTTTCTTCCCTAACAGAGGACAGCCCCAGCATTTT.

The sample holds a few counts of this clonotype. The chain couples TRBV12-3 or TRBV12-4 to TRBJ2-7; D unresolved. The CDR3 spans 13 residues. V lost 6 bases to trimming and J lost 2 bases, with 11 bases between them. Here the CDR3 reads CASRIYGTYEQYF. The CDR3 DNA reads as TGTGCCAGCAGGATATACGGAACCTACGAGCAGTACTTC.

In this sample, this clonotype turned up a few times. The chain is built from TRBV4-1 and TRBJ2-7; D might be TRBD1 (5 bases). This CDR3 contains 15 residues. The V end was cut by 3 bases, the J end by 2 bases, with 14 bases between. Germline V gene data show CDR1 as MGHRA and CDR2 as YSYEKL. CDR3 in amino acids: CASSHMLGQPYEQYF. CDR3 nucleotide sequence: TGCGCCAGCAGCCACATGCTGGGGCAGCCCTACGAGCAGTACTTC.

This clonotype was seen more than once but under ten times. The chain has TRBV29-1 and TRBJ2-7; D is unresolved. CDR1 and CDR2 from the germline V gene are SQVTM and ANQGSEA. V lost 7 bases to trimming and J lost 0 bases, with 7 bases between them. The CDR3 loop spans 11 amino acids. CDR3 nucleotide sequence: TGCAGCGCTCAACACTCCTACGAGCAGTACTTC. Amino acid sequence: CSAQHSYEQYF.

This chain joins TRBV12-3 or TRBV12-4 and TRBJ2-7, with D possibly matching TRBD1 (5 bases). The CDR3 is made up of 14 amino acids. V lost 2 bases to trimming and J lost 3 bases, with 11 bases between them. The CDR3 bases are TGTGCCAGCAGTTTACAGGGTCCCCTCTACGAGCAGTACTTC. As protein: CASSLQGPLYEQYF.

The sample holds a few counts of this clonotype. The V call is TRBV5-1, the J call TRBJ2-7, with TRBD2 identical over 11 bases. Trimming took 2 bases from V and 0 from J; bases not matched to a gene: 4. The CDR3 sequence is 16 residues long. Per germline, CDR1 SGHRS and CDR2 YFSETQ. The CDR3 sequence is CASSLATSGSSYEQYF. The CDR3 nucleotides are TGCGCCAGCAGCTTAGCTACTAGCGGGAGCTCCTACGAGCAGTACTTC.

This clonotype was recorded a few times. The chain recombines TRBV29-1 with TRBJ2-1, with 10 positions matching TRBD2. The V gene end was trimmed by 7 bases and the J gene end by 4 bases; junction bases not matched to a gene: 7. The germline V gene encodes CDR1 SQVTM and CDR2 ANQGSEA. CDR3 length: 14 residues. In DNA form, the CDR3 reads TGCAGCGCCCTAGCGGGAGCGGGATACAATGAGCAGTTCTTC. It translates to CSALAGAGYNEQFF.

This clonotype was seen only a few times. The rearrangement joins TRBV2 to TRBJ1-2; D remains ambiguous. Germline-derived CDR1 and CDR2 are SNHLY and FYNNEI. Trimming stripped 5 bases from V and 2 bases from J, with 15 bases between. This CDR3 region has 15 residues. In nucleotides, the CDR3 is TGTGCCAGCAGTACCTTTAGACGGGAGAACTATGGCTACACCTTC. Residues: CASSTFRRENYGYTF.

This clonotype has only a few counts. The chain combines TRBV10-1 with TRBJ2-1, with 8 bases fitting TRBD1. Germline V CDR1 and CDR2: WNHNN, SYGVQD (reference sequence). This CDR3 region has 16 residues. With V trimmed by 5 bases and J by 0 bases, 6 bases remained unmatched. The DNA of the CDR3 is TGCGCCAGCAGTCGGACAGGGTCCAGCTCCTACAATGAGCAGTTCTTC. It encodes CASSRTGSSSYNEQFF.

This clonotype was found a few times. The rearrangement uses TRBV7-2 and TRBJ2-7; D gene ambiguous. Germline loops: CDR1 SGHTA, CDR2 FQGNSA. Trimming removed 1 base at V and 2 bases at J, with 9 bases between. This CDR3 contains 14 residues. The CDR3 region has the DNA TGTGCCAGCAGCTTAGACAAGGGTACCTACGAGCAGTACTTC. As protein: CASSLDKGTYEQYF.

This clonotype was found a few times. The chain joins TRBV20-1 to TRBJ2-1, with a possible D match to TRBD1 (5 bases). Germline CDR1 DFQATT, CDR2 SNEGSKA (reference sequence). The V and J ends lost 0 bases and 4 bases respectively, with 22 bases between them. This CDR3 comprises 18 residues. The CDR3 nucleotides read TGCAGTGCTAGAGATACGAGTGGGAAGGGGAACAGGTACAATGAGCAGTTCTTC. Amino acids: CSARDTSGKGNRYNEQFF.

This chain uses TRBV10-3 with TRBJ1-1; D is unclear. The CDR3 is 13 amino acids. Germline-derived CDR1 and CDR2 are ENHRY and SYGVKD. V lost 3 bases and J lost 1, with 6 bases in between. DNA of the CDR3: TGTGCCATCAGTGACCAGACGAACACTGAAGCTTTCTTT. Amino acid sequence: CAISDQTNTEAFF.

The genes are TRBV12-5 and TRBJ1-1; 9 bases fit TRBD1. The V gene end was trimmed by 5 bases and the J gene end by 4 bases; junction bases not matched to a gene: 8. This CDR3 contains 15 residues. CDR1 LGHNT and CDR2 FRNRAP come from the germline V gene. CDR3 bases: TGTGCTAGTGGTGGGTCCGGGACAGGGAGCACTGAAGCTTTCTTT. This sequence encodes CASGGSGTGSTEAFF. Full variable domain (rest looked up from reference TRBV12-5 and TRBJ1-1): DARVTQTPRHKVTEMGQEVTMRCQPILGHNTVFWYRQTMMQGLELLAYFRNRAPLDDSGMPKDRFSAEMPDATLATLKIQPSEPRDSAVYFCASGGSGTGSTEAFFGQGTRLTVV.

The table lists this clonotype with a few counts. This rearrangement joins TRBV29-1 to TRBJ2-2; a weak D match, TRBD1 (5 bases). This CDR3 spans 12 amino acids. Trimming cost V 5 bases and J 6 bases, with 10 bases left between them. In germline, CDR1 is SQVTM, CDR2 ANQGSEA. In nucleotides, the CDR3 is TGCAGCGTTCAGGGTTACGCCGGGGAGCTGTTTTTT. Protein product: CSVQGYAGELFF.

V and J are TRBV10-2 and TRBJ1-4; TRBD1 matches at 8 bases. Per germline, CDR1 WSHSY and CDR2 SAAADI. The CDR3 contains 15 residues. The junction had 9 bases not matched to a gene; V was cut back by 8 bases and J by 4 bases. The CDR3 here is CASYGRGHDNEKLFF. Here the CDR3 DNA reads TGCGCCAGCTATGGCAGGGGGCATGATAATGAAAAACTGTTTTTT.